This T cell receptor beta chain was recorded in a study of CD8 T cells in ankylosing spondylitis. The authors made TCR beta libraries by quantitative 5'-RACE with molecular barcodes. TCRdb re-called the 5' RACE reads with MiXCR, one entry per CDR3 protein. Of 750,000 to 850,000 distinct CDR3 sequences in the sample, about 10% were seen once. The study's findings and limits: From matched ankylosing spondylitis synovial fluid, disease-linked clones were reportedly recovered at significantly enriched levels. A number of the motif variants had already been described in reactive arthritis synovial fluid and blood. Peripheral blood samples showed relatively rare disease-linked clones, and these clones were CD8+. It appeared that ankylosing spondylitis blood was characterized by a TCR beta motif of several highly homologous variants.

In its sample, this clonotype was seen a few times. The antigen is unknown. The V end was cut by 1 base, the J end by 8 bases, with 20 bases between. This CDR3 region has 15 residues. Looked up from germline, CDR1 is SQVTM and CDR2 is ANQGSEA. Sequenced sample: blood, either unsorted or a sorted T cell fraction (not recorded which). The chain uses TRBV29-1 and TRBJ1-2; D not certain. This receptor was obtained from a male donor with ankylosing spondylitis. The CDR3 bases are TGCAGCGTTGAAGGACGGCCCGCTATACCGGGCGGCTACACCTTC. Amino acid sequence: CSVEGRPAIPGGYTF.